This T cell receptor (beta chain) is drawn from a study of regulatory T cells in long-lasting Graves disease. Broader study findings: Less diverse TCR repertoires were seen in persistent Graves' patients than in newly diagnosed ones.

Germline CDR1 is LNHDA and CDR2 is SQIVND (reference sequence). This CDR3 has 15 residues. V shed 6 bases and J shed 5 bases, with 19 bases lying between them. With iRepertoire HTBI primers and Arm-PCR of CDR3 regions, TCR beta libraries were built. TCRdb re-called the multiplex PCR reads with MiXCR, one entry per CDR3 protein. The top ten clones hold roughly a fifth of a sample with some 350,000 distinct CDR3 sequences, around 15% of them seen once. Time point specified: newly diagnosed GD, antithyroid drugs for less than 3 months. With RNA extracted from PBMCs as input, the TCR library was made. This clonotype was picked up many times. Antigen: not known. This sample also appeared in a second study, on T cells in Graves' hyperthyroidism and ophthalmopathy.

The sequence derives from a woman in her late teens or twenties with Graves disease. This specimen was peripheral blood mononuclear cells (PBMCs), taken at new diagnosis, from a patient treated with antithyroid drugs. This sequence joins TRBV19 and TRBJ2-5, with D tentatively TRBD1 or TRBD2 (5 bases each). CDR3 residues: CASSKRDPGRETQYF. The CDR3 nucleotides read TGTGCCAGTAGCAAACGGGACCCCGGACGGGAGACCCAGTACTTC.